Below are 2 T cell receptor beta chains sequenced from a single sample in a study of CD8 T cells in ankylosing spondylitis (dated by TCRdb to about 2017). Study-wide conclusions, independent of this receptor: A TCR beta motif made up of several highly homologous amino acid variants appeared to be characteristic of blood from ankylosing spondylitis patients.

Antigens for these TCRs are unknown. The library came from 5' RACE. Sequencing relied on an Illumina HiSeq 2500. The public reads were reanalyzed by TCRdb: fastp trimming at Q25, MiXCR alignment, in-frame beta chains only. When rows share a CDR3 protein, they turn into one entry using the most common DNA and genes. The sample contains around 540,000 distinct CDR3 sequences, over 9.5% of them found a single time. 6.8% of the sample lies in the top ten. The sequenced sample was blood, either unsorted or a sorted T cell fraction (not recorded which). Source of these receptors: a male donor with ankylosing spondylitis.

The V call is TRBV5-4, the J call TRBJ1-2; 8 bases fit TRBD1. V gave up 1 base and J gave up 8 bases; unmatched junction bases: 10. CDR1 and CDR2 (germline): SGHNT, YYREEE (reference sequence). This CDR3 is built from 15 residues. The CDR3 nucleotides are TGTGCCAGCAGCTTGTTTTCAGGGGGCGCAGGAGGCTACACCTTC. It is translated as CASSLFSGGAGGYTF.

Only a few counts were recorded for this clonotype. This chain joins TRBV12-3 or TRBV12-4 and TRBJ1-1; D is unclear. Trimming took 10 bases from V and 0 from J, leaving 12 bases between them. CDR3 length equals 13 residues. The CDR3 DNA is TGTGCCACCCAACCTCGTATGAACACTGAAGCTTTCTTT. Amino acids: CATQPRMNTEAFF.